Sequencing of this T cell receptor beta chain was carried out in a study of CD8 T cells in ankylosing spondylitis. A few counts support this clonotype. A single record per CDR3 protein comes from TCRdb applying MiXCR to the 5' RACE reads. The sample lists more than 30,000 distinct CDR3 sequences, 13% occurring once. Sequenced sample: synovial fluid, either unsorted or a sorted T cell fraction (not recorded which). This TCR came from a male donor with ankylosing spondylitis.

The CDR3 coding sequence is TGTGCCAGCCATTCGACCCGGACAGGGGCAAACGAGCAGTACTTC. It translates to CASHSTRTGANEQYF. The V and J genes are TRBV6-1 and TRBJ2-7; the match to TRBD1 covers 9 bases. Germline CDR1 reads MNHNS; CDR2 reads SASEGT. The CDR3 contains 15 residues. J lost 5 bases, V lost 8 bases, and 13 bases had no gene match.